The 8 T cell receptor beta chains given below trace back to one sample, sequenced in a study of T cell repertoires in cytomegalovirus infection (dated by TCRdb to the late 2010s). Reads for this sample came from an Illumina HiSeq 1500. Starting from the raw public reads, TCRdb applied fastp trimming at Q25, assembled clones with MiXCR and retained in-frame beta chains. Every CDR3 protein is listed once, alongside the most common genes and DNA of its rows. The sample table holds about 100,000 distinct CDR3 sequences, of which 25% to 30% were seen once. The leading ten clones occupy over 60% of the sample. These receptors' targets are unknown. Explained via the paper, the treatment or condition label denotes: in vitro stimulation with specific CMV peptide epitopes to enrich CMV-specific T cells. The starting material was CD8+ T cells from cultured PBMCs, obtained from culture after CMV antigen stimulation. The receptors were sampled from a human donor in good health (CMV status not recorded). Some clones in this sample may be carry-over from other donors' samples.

This rearrangement joins TRBV6-8 to TRBJ2-1, with 12 bases lining up with TRBD2. The CDR3 covers 15 residues. V lost 9 bases to trimming and J lost 8 bases; unmatched junction nucleotides: 11. Germline CDR1 and CDR2: MNHGY and SAAAGT. The DNA for the CDR3 is TGTGCCAGTGAAGGATCTAGCGGGGGGGTGGATGAGCAGTTCTTC. It codes for CASEGSSGGVDEQFF.

The chain uses TRBV12-3 or TRBV12-4 and TRBJ2-7; D not resolved. V was shortened by 3 bases and J by 2 bases, with 17 bases between the two germline ends. CDR3 length: 16 residues. CDR3 protein: CASSFQLGQAPYEQYF. Here the CDR3 DNA reads TGTGCCAGCAGTTTTCAACTGGGCCAGGCCCCCTACGAGCAGTACTTC.

This clonotype was seen a few times. CDR3 sequence: CASSLQAYNEQFF. In nucleotides, the CDR3 is TGTGCCAGCAGTTTACAGGCATACAATGAGCAGTTCTTC. The gene calls are TRBV6-2 or TRBV6-3 and TRBJ2-1, with a tentative D call TRBD1 (5 bases). The CDR3 has 13 amino acids. CDR1 is MNHEY and CDR2 is SVGEGT in the germline V gene. The V and J ends lost 4 bases and 4 bases respectively, with 8 bases between them.

The rearrangement joins TRBV18 to TRBJ1-1; 10 bases are a match to TRBD1. The CDR3 runs 11 residues. After removal of 6 bases from V and 10 bases from J, the junction contained 2 bases not matched to a gene. CDR1 and CDR2 from the germline V gene are KGHSH and LQKENI. The CDR3 protein is CASSDRGRAFF. The CDR3 nucleotides are TGTGCCAGCTCCGACAGGGGGCGAGCTTTCTTT.

The gene calls are TRBV19 and TRBJ2-1, with a weak D call TRBD2 (5 bases). Germline loops: CDR1 LNHDA, CDR2 SQIVND (reference sequence). The V end lost 3 bases, the J end lost 4 bases, and 7 bases lay between the germline ends. This CDR3 spans 13 amino acids. This CDR3 is CASSIRDYNEQFF. Written as DNA, the CDR3 is TGTGCCAGTAGTATCCGGGATTACAATGAGCAGTTCTTC.

The V and J genes are TRBV28 and TRBJ1-2; D not certain. The germline V gene has CDR1 MDHEN and CDR2 SYDVKM. Trimming took off 6 bases at V and 8 bases at J, with 19 bases between the two ends. The CDR3 is made up of 14 amino acids. DNA of the CDR3: TGTGCCAGCAGCCCTCCAGGACTTCATGAAGGCTACACCTTC. Encoded protein: CASSPPGLHEGYTF.

The CDR3 sequence is CASRSDTGTEAFF. CDR3 nucleotides: TGTGCCAGCAGATCTGACACGGGTACTGAAGCTTTCTTT. The chain uses TRBV7-6 and TRBJ1-1; D is unclear. Per germline, CDR1 SGHVS and CDR2 FNYEAQ. The CDR3 totals 13 residues. The germline V and J ends were trimmed by 6 bases and 5 bases, with 13 bases remaining between them.

There are a few counts of this clonotype. The DNA of the CDR3 is TGTGCCAGCAGCTCAGTTACGGGCAGTCCTTACGAGCAGTACTTC. This codes for CASSSVTGSPYEQYF. The V and J genes are TRBV11-3 and TRBJ2-7; unclear D gene. Germline V lookup: CDR1 SGHNT, CDR2 YENEEA. Trimming shortened V by 4 bases and J by 4 bases, and 17 bases separated the two germline ends. The CDR3 is 15 residues long.